Reported below is one T cell receptor (beta chain). The table lists this clonotype with a few counts. The specificity of this receptor is unknown. No clone much larger than this one lies a single base away; base qualities are absent. Interpreted using the paper, the treatment or condition label stands for: in vitro stimulation with specific CMV peptide epitopes to enrich CMV-specific T cells. The CDR3 has 12 amino acids, counting the end cysteine and phenylalanine. Solely the CDR3 DNA is kept, with 36 bases framed from the first base. A distance of 10 bases separates the germline ends of V and J, which lose 9 bases and 4 bases respectively. The germline V gene specifies MNHEY as CDR1 and SVGAGI as CDR2. The data are from a study of T cell repertoires in cytomegalovirus infection (dated by TCRdb to about 2019). Regarding the complete study: Peptide stimulations targeted recently identified HLA-C-restricted CMV epitopes, whose presentation resists viral immunomodulation, together with well-studied HLA-B-restricted epitopes. The HLA type of each donor mattered for the analysis, because public TCR beta signatures pointed to carriage of CMV infection along with the matching HLA type. Study-wide conclusions, independent of this receptor: The ex vivo response was dominated by HLA-C-restricted CMV-specific TCR beta clonotypes, and the single most frequent clonotype in two of eight donors was supplied by these HLA-C-restricted clonotypes. Carriers of CMV infection plus the relevant HLA type were discriminated by the cumulative frequency of public TCR beta family members in the study cohort and in an independent roughly 370-donor cohort.

Sequenced using an Illumina HiSeq 1500. TCRdb reworked the public reads: Q25 trimming with fastp, MiXCR clone assembly, productive beta chains retained. Each record represents a unique CDR3 protein, reported with the most common genes and DNA among its rows. The sample table lists 600,000 to 700,000 distinct CDR3 sequences, around 32% of them with a count of one. The leading ten clones occupy about 20% of the sample. The sequencing here drew on cultured PBMCs, taken from culture after CMV antigen stimulation. The chain is encoded by TRBV6-5 joined to TRBJ2-1; 6 matching bases give a weak D call of TRBD1. The clonotype was recovered from a human donor in good health (CMV status not recorded). Some clones in this sample may be carry-over from other donors' samples. The nucleotides are TGTGCCAGTAAAACAGGGTACAATGAGCAGTTCTTC. Its translation is CASKTGYNEQFF.